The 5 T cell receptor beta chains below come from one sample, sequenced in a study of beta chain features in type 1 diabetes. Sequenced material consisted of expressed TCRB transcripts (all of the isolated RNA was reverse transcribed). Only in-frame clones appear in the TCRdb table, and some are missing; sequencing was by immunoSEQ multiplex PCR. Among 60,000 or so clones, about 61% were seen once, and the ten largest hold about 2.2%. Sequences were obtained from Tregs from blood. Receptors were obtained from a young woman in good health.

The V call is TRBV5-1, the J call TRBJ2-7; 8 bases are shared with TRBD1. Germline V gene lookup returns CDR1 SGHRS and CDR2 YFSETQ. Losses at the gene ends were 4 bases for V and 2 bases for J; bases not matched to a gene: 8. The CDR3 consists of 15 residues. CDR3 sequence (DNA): TGCGCCAGCAGCACAGGACAGGGCTACACCTACGAGCAGTACTTC. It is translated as CASSTGQGYTYEQYF.

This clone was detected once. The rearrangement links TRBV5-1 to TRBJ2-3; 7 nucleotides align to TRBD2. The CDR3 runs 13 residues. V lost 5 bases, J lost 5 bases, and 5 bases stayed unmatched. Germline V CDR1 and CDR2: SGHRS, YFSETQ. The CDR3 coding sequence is TGCGCCAGCAGAGGCGGGAGATTAGATACGCAGTATTTT. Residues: CASRGGRLDTQYF.

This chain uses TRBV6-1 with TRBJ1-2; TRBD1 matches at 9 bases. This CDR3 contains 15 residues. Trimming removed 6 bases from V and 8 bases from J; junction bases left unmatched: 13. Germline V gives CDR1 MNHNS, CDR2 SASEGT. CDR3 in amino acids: CASRTPGQGSKGYTF. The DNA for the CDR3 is TGTGCCAGCAGGACCCCGGGACAGGGCTCGAAGGGCTACACCTTC.

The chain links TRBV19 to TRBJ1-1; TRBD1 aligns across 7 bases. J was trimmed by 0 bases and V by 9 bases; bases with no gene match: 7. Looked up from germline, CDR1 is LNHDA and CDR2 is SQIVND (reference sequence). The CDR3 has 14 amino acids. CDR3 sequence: CASRDSGMNTEAFF. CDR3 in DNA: TGTGCCAGCCGGGACAGCGGTATGAACACTGAAGCTTTCTTT.

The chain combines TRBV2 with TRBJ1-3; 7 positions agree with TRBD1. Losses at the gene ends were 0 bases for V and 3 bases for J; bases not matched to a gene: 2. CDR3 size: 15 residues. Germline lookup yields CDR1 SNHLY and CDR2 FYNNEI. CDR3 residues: CASSEAGTVGNTIYF. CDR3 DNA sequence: TGTGCCAGCAGTGAAGCGGGGACAGTTGGAAACACCATATATTTT.